One sample yielded the 19 T cell receptor beta chains listed below, sequenced in a study of PD-L1 blockade in urothelial cancer. Time point denoted: peripheral blood 6 weeks after treatment start. Assay: immunoSEQ multiplex PCR; the TCRdb copy retains only in-frame clones and omits some. The sample shows about 48,000 clones, approximately 86% of them seen only once. Material: PBMCs, obtained around atezolizumab (anti-PD-L1) treatment. The source of these receptors is a man aged 60-69 years with urothelial cancer.

The CDR3 nucleotides read TGTGCCAGCAGCCGACAGGGATCTGGAAACACCATATATTTT. The encoded protein is CASSRQGSGNTIYF. The chain links TRBV9 to TRBJ1-3; TRBD1 aligns across 7 bases. The CDR3 loop spans 14 amino acids. Losses at the gene ends were 4 bases for V and 1 base for J; bases not matched to a gene: 2. The germline gives CDR1 SGDLS, CDR2 YYNGEE.

The V gene is TRBV2, the J gene TRBJ1-2; D unclear. The CDR3 is 12 residues long. The germline CDR1 and CDR2 sequences are SNHLY and FYNNEI. Trimming left V 4 bases short and J 3 bases short, with 6 bases between. CDR3 nucleotides: TGTGCCAGCAGTGGGACTGACTATGGCTACACCTTC. Protein product: CASSGTDYGYTF.

The CDR3: CASSRRGGGGYTF. The CDR3 DNA sequence: TGTGCCAGCAGTCGACGTGGAGGAGGGGGCTACACCTTC. V gene TRBV28 combines with J gene TRBJ1-2, with D hard to call. The CDR3 is 13 amino acids. The germline V gene has CDR1 MDHEN and CDR2 SYDVKM. Trimming removed 5 bases from V and 8 bases from J, with 15 bases in between.

CDR3 sequence (DNA): TGTGCCACCAGCTCAAAATTGGGGGGGAATACAGTAAATGAGCAGTTCTTC. This translates into CATSSKLGGNTVNEQFF. The V and J genes are TRBV15 and TRBJ2-1, with 7 bases aligning to TRBD2. The CDR3 is 17 residues long. Trimming cost V 5 bases and J 7 bases; bases outside gene matches: 17. CDR1 is LNHNV and CDR2 is YYDKDF in the germline V gene (reference sequence).

The rearrangement joins TRBV5-6 to TRBJ2-7; D is uncertain. CDR3 length equals 14 residues. CDR1 is SGHDT and CDR2 is YYEEEE in the germline V gene. V was trimmed by 1 base and J by 1 base, leaving 9 bases between them. The CDR3: CASSLNWQSYEQYF. The CDR3 DNA is TGTGCCAGCAGCTTGAATTGGCAGTCCTACGAGCAGTACTTC.

In its sample, this clone was seen once. The chain is built from TRBV29-1 and TRBJ2-3; the match to TRBD1 covers 8 bases. Germline loops: CDR1 SQVTM, CDR2 ANQGSEA. V lost 3 bases to trimming and J lost 0 bases; unmatched junction nucleotides: 8. There are 16 residues in the CDR3. DNA for the CDR3: TGCAGCGTTGATGGTTCAGGGGGCTTAAGCACAGATACGCAGTATTTT. Residues: CSVDGSGGLSTDTQYF.

The gene calls are TRBV5-6 and TRBJ2-5; a weak D match, TRBD2 (5 bases). Germline values: CDR1 SGHDT, CDR2 YYEEEE. The CDR3 has 13 amino acids. Trimming removed 4 bases from V and 5 bases from J, with 12 bases in between. The CDR3 DNA follows: TGTGCCAGCAGCGCGGACCCGGGGGAGACCCAGTACTTC. Amino acids: CASSADPGETQYF.

On this clone: A junction boundary mismatches the germline segment, possibly from a read error. This chain uses TRBV12-5 with TRBJ2-1; perhaps TRBD1 as D (6 bases). The CDR3 is 16 residues long. Per germline, CDR1 LGHNT and CDR2 FRNRAP. In DNA form, the CDR3 reads TGTGCTAGTACTCCTCCGACAGGATTAACCTACAATGGGCAGTTCTTC. Translated: CASTPPTGLTYNGQFF.

Comment on this clone: Other DNA sequences in the same sample also yield this CDR3. The V gene is TRBV5-4, the J gene TRBJ1-5; maybe TRBD1 (5 bases). The CDR3 consists of 13 residues. The V end lost 0 bases, the J end lost 7 bases, and 8 bases lay between the germline ends. The germline V gene has CDR1 SGHNT and CDR2 YYREEE (reference sequence). In DNA, the CDR3 is TGTGCCAGCAGCTTGGGGGGGGACCAGCCCCAGCATTTT. This sequence encodes CASSLGGDQPQHF.

This clone has more than one count but fewer than ten. The gene calls are TRBV15 and TRBJ1-5, with a tentative D call TRBD1 (6 bases). CDR3 size: 16 residues. Germline loops: CDR1 LNHNV, CDR2 YYDKDF (reference sequence). V was shortened by 0 bases and J by 4 bases, with 13 bases between the two germline ends. The CDR3 DNA is TGTGCCACCAGCAGAGATGCGGACAGCCCGAATCAGCCCCAGCATTTT. This gives the protein CATSRDADSPNQPQHF.

V is TRBV7-9 and J is TRBJ2-5; TRBD2 matches 12 bases. V gave up 4 bases and J gave up 2 bases; unmatched junction bases: 2. This CDR3 has 15 residues. Germline V gene lookup returns CDR1 SEHNR and CDR2 FQNEAQ (reference sequence). CDR3 coding DNA: TGTGCCAGCAGCTCCCTAGCGGGGGGGCAAGAGACCCAGTACTTC. Encoded protein: CASSSLAGGQETQYF.

The rearrangement uses TRBV4-1 and TRBJ1-1; 8 positions match TRBD1. The CDR3 sequence is 16 residues long. Germline trimming cut 4 bases from V and 1 base from J; bases unmatched to any gene: 8. The V gene's germline CDR1 is MGHRA and CDR2 YSYEKL. The CDR3 spells CASSPKQTGANTEAFF. The DNA of the CDR3 is TGCGCCAGCAGCCCTAAACAGACAGGGGCGAACACTGAAGCTTTCTTT.

The table lists this clone with a count of one. The genes are TRBV7-6 and TRBJ2-3, with 8 positions matching TRBD2. Germline trimming cut 7 bases from V and 0 bases from J; bases unmatched to any gene: 6. Germline CDR1 is SGHVS and CDR2 is FNYEAQ. CDR3 size: 15 residues. This CDR3 reads CASNSGTSSTDTQYF. CDR3 nucleotides: TGTGCCAGCAATAGCGGGACCTCTAGCACAGATACGCAGTATTTT.

The chain combines TRBV7-8 with TRBJ2-6; 9 bases agree with TRBD1. Germline V gives CDR1 SGHVS, CDR2 FQNEAQ. Trimming took 7 bases from V and 2 from J; bases not matched to a gene: 9. There are 17 residues in the CDR3. The CDR3 is CASTRTGGPTGANVLTF. The CDR3 nucleotides read TGTGCCAGCACCCGCACAGGGGGCCCCACTGGGGCCAACGTCCTGACTTTC.

This chain links TRBV5-4 with TRBJ2-5; 10 nucleotides line up with TRBD1. CDR1 and CDR2 (germline): SGHNT, YYREEE (reference sequence). Unmatched junction bases numbered 17, after V lost 5 bases and J lost 7 bases. The CDR3 is 17 amino acids. For the CDR3, the DNA is TGTGCCAGCAGTTTACCACGGGACAGGGGAGCCAAGGTGACCCAGTACTTC. Protein product: CASSLPRDRGAKVTQYF. Complete variable domain (other parts from reference TRBV5-4 and TRBJ2-5): ETGVTQSPTHLIKTRGQQVTLRCSSQSGHNTVSWYQQALGQGPQFIFQYYREEENGRGNFPPRFSGLQFPNYSSELNVNALELDDSALYLCASSLPRDRGAKVTQYFGPGTRLLVL.

The V gene is TRBV15, the J gene TRBJ1-4, with TRBD1 identical over 8 bases. Germline V gene lookup returns CDR1 LNHNV and CDR2 YYDKDF (reference sequence). The ends lost 5 bases at V and 5 bases at J; junction bases unmatched: 7. This CDR3 has 15 residues. CDR3 DNA sequence: TGTGCCACCAGCTCCAGACAGGGGTTAAATGAAAAACTGTTTTTT. Translated, it gives CATSSRQGLNEKLFF. Looking up the rest from reference TRBV15 and TRBJ1-4 gives the full variable domain: DAMVIQNPRYQVTQFGKPVTLSCSQTLNHNVMYWYQQKSSQAPKLLFHYYDKDFNNEADTPDNFQSRRPNTSFCFLDIRSPGLGDTAMYLCATSSRQGLNEKLFFGSGTQLSVL.

J is TRBJ2-2 and V is TRBV5-4, with D possibly being TRBD2 (5 bases). CDR3 length equals 13 residues. Per the germline V gene, CDR1 is SGHNT and CDR2 is YYREEE (reference sequence). The V end was cut by 6 bases, the J end by 6 bases, with 12 bases between. The CDR3 spells CASTPFGAGELFF. The CDR3 DNA follows: TGTGCCAGCACCCCGTTCGGGGCCGGGGAGCTGTTTTTT.

The chain couples TRBV28 to TRBJ2-7, with a possible D match to TRBD1 (5 bases). The V end lost 0 bases, the J end lost 3 bases, and 15 bases lay between the germline ends. The CDR3 totals 16 residues. Germline-derived CDR1 and CDR2 are MDHEN and SYDVKM. The chain's CDR3 is CASSLWVRRAGYEQYF. The CDR3 DNA follows: TGTGCCAGCAGTTTATGGGTTCGCAGGGCCGGCTACGAGCAGTACTTC.

V gene TRBV6-1 combines with J gene TRBJ1-2, with D uncertain. CDR1 and CDR2 from the germline V gene are MNHNS and SASEGT. This CDR3 spans 14 amino acids. Trimming removed 3 bases from V and 2 bases from J, with 10 bases in between. The DNA of the CDR3 is TGTGCCAGCAGTGACGGAGTCCTAAACTATGGCTACACCTTC. Translation: CASSDGVLNYGYTF.